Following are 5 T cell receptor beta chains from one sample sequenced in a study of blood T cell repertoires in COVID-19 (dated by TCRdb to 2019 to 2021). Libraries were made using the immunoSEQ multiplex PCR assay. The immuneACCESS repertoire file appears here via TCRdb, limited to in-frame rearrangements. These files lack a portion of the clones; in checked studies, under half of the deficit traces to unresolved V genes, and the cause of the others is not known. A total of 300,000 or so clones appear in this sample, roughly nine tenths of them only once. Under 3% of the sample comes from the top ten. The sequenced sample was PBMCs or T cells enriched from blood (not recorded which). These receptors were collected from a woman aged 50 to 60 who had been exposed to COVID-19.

CDR3 residues: CASSQGPPGTVNYGYTF. CDR3 nucleotide sequence: TGTGCCAGCAGCCAAGGTCCTCCCGGGACAGTCAACTATGGCTACACCTTC. This chain connects TRBV3-1 (or the pseudogene TRBV3-2) to TRBJ1-2; 7 bases are a match to TRBD1. The germline V gene encodes CDR1 LGHDT and CDR2 YNNKEL (reference sequence). The CDR3 is made up of 17 amino acids. V trimming: 1 base; J trimming: 2 bases; junction bases outside the gene matches: 10.

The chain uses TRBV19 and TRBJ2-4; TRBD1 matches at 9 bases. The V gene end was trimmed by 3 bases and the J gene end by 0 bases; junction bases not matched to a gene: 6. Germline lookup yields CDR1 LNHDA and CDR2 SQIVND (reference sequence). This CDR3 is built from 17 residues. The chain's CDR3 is CASSMGTGPLAKNIQYF. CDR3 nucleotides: TGTGCCAGTAGTATGGGGACAGGGCCTTTAGCCAAAAACATTCAGTACTTC.

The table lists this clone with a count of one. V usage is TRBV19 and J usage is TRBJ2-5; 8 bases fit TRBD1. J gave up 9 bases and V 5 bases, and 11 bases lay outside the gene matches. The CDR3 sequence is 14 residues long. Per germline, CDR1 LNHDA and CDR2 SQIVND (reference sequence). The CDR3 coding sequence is TGTGCCAGTAGTCTCCAGGGGGCCTCGGGGGCCCAGTACTTC. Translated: CASSLQGASGAQYF.

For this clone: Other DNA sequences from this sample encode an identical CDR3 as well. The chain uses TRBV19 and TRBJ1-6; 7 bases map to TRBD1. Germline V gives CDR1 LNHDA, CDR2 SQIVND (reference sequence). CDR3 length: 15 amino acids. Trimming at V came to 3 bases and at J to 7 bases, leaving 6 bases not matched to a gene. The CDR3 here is CASSISRDRNSPLHF. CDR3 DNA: TGTGCCAGTAGTATTTCCCGGGACAGAAATTCACCCCTCCACTTT. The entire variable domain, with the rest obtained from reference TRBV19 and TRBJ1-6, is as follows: DGGITQSPKYLFRKEGQNVTLSCEQNLNHDAMYWYRQDPGQGLRLIYYSQIVNDFQKGDIAEGYSVSREKKESFPLTVTSAQKNPTAFYLCASSISRDRNSPLHFGNGTRLTVT.

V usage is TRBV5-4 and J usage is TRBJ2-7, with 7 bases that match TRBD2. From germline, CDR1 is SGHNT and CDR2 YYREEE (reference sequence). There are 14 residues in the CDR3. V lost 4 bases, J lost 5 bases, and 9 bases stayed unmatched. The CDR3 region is CASSHLRTSDEQYF. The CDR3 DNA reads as TGTGCCAGCAGCCACCTGCGGACTAGTGACGAGCAGTACTTC.